These 16 T cell receptor beta chains were all obtained from the same sample, sequenced in a study of blood T cell repertoires in COVID-19. Generated by immunoSEQ multiplex PCR, the TCRdb table keeps only in-frame clones and is missing some. The sample includes roughly 100,000 clones, 65% to 80% of them seen just once. The sample was peripheral blood. These receptors were collected from a woman in her 70s with acute or convalescent COVID-19.

The chain joins TRBV7-2 to TRBJ1-2; no firm D call. Germline CDR1 reads SGHTA; CDR2 reads FQGNSA. The CDR3 spans 13 residues. The V end lost 1 base, the J end lost 8 bases, and 11 bases lay between the germline ends. In DNA, the CDR3 is TGTGCCAGCAGCTTAGGAGGCTACCGGGGCTACACCTTC. This gives the protein CASSLGGYRGYTF.

The CDR3 region is CASSVGPGGAVATNEKLFF. CDR3 bases: TGTGCCAGCAGCGTAGGGCCAGGGGGTGCTGTTGCAACTAATGAAAAACTGTTTTTT. This chain joins TRBV9 and TRBJ1-4; 7 nucleotides agree with TRBD1. Germline loops: CDR1 SGDLS, CDR2 YYNGEE. The V and J ends lost 0 bases and 0 bases, in that order; junction bases with no gene match: 11. The CDR3 contains 19 residues.

The chain carries TRBV28 and TRBJ1-4; a weak D match, TRBD1 (6 bases). Looked up from germline, CDR1 is MDHEN and CDR2 is SYDVKM. The CDR3 spans 14 residues. Trimming took off 5 bases at V and 8 bases at J, with 15 bases between the two ends. The chain's CDR3 is CASSLQTGLEKLFF. The CDR3 nucleotides are TGTGCCAGCAGTCTCCAGACAGGTCTAGAAAAACTGTTTTTT.

The V and J genes are TRBV5-1 and TRBJ1-2, with unresolved D. There are 15 residues in the CDR3. V was trimmed by 0 bases and J by 8 bases, leaving 17 bases between them. Germline CDR1 is SGHRS and CDR2 is YFSETQ. The CDR3 DNA sequence: TGCGCCAGCAGCTTGGTTGGAGGCGCGTTGGGGGGCTACACCTTC. Protein sequence: CASSLVGGALGGYTF.

This clone has only one observation. The chain employs TRBV20-1 and TRBJ1-1; D gene unclear. CDR3 length equals 11 residues. Germline CDR1 reads DFQATT; CDR2 reads SNEGSKA (reference sequence). Trimming left V 6 bases short and J 4 bases short, with 9 bases between. The CDR3 DNA is TGCAGTGCCCCCCGGGGCACTGAAGCTTTCTTT. As protein: CSAPRGTEAFF.

This clone was found once. V gene TRBV27 combines with J gene TRBJ2-5; 7 positions match TRBD1. CDR3 size: 14 residues. Per germline, CDR1 MNHEY and CDR2 SMNVEV (reference sequence). Losses at the gene ends were 8 bases for V and 3 bases for J; bases not matched to a gene: 9. The CDR3 DNA reads TGTGCCAGCGCCTTAAGGACAGGAGAAGAGACCCAGTACTTC. Its protein is CASALRTGEETQYF.

This rearrangement joins TRBV18 to TRBJ2-7; possibly TRBD2 for D (5 bases). Trimming removed 3 bases from V and 5 bases from J, with 8 bases in between. The CDR3 runs 12 residues. Germline V lookup: CDR1 KGHSH, CDR2 LQKENI. The chain's CDR3 is CASSPDGDEQYF. DNA of the CDR3: TGTGCCAGCTCACCCGACGGGGACGAGCAGTACTTC.

The genes are TRBV30 and TRBJ1-1, with a possible D match to TRBD1 (5 bases). The germline V gene encodes CDR1 GTSNPN and CDR2 SVGIG (reference sequence). The CDR3 covers 15 residues. Deletions cut 1 base from V and 1 base from J, with 13 bases between. The CDR3 region has the DNA TGTGCCTGGAGTGAGGGGTACGGGAGGAACACTGAAGCTTTCTTT. Its protein product is CAWSEGYGRNTEAFF.

The CDR3 nucleotides read TGTGCCAGCAGCCTATGCTTACCGACATACCAAGAGACCCAGTACTTC. Its protein is CASSLCLPTYQETQYF. The chain is built from TRBV21-1 and TRBJ2-5; the DNA was not compared with TRBD1, the D call given in the table. TRBV21-1 is classified as a pseudogene. The CDR3 consists of 16 residues.

This clone was recorded a few times. The chain has TRBV2 and TRBJ1-5, with no clear D. CDR1 is SNHLY and CDR2 is FYNNEI in the germline V gene. V gave up 5 bases and J gave up 6 bases, with 14 bases separating them. The CDR3 covers 14 residues. DNA of the CDR3: TGTGCCAGCAGTCCCGACCAGAGGAGTCAGCCCCAGCATTTT. Translated: CASSPDQRSQPQHF.

The rearrangement links TRBV7-8 to TRBJ1-2; D possibly corresponds to TRBD1 (6 bases). The CDR3 has 15 residues. Germline V CDR1 and CDR2: SGHVS, FQNEAQ. The V and J ends lost 2 bases and 4 bases respectively, with 14 bases between them. CDR3 loop: CASSLSSDRIYGYTF. The CDR3 bases are TGTGCCAGCAGCTTATCCTCCGACAGGATCTATGGCTACACCTTC.

This chain joins TRBV6-6 and TRBJ1-5, with D possibly matching TRBD1 (5 bases). CDR3 length equals 14 residues. Trimming cost V 7 bases and J 0 bases, with 10 bases left between them. Germline loops: CDR1 MNHNY, CDR2 SVGAGI (reference sequence). In DNA, the CDR3 is TGTGCCAGCACCTTACAGGTTAGCAATCAGCCCCAGCATTTT. Its protein product is CASTLQVSNQPQHF.

The CDR3, as DNA: TGTGCCAGCAGTTCCACTCTGGTGTTGTACGAGCAGTACTTC. This sequence encodes CASSSTLVLYEQYF. The genes are TRBV6-5 and TRBJ2-7, with D unclear. The CDR3 extends over 14 amino acids. Germline CDR1 and CDR2: MNHEY and SVGAGI. Trimming stripped 4 bases from V and 4 bases from J, with 14 bases between.

The count of this clone is one. The rearrangement links TRBV2 to TRBJ2-1; 12 bases are a match to TRBD2. This CDR3 comprises 19 residues. Looked up from germline, CDR1 is SNHLY and CDR2 is FYNNEI. J was trimmed by 6 bases and V by 6 bases; bases with no gene match: 18. The chain's CDR3 is CASSRKVASGGAFGNEQFF. In nucleotides, the CDR3 is TGTGCCAGCAGCCGAAAAGTGGCTAGCGGGGGGGCTTTCGGCAATGAGCAGTTCTTC.

This CDR3 reads CASSAVDTQYF. As DNA, the CDR3 is TGTGCCAGCAGTGCTGTGGATACGCAGTATTTT. The V and J genes are TRBV6-4 and TRBJ2-3, with unresolved D. Germline V CDR1 and CDR2: MRHNA, SNTAGT. This CDR3 has 11 residues. The ends were cut back, 4 bases at V and 6 bases at J, with 5 bases in the middle.

The table lists this clone with a few counts. CDR3 region: CASSPGTGSVMTGELFF. The CDR3 coding sequence is TGTGCCAGCAGCCCCGGGACAGGGAGCGTTATGACCGGGGAGCTGTTTTTT. J is TRBJ2-2 and V is TRBV3-1 (or the pseudogene TRBV3-2), with 9 bases that match TRBD1. V shed 4 bases, J shed 5 bases, and the junction held 11 bases outside the gene matches. Germline values: CDR1 LGHDT, CDR2 YNNKEL (reference sequence). This CDR3 has 17 residues.